This TCR beta chain was recorded in a study of blood T cells in healthy people across ages. Study summary: Capture by template switching was about one barcoded beta molecule per two T cells.

The study's findings and limits: There was a strong correlation between TCR beta diversity and naive T cell percentage.

They isolated at least 6.5 million PBMCs from each sample. Of note for this clonotype: Its antigen remains unknown. A much larger clone is a single base away; this may be a read error.

Per the germline V gene, CDR1 is SNHLY and CDR2 is FYNNEI. The ends lost 6 bases at V and 7 bases at J; junction bases unmatched: 8. This CDR3 is built from 14 residues. Primers used in a second PCR of roughly 6 to 12 cycles were a sample-barcoded 5' primer and a J-beta primer mix. TCRdb re-called the 5' RACE reads through MiXCR, storing one row per CDR3 protein. Of 1.5 million to 2 million distinct CDR3 sequences in the sample, under 30% are singletons; the top ten hold about 8%. This rearrangement joins TRBV2 to TRBJ1-4; TRBD1 agrees at 7 bases. The sample taken for sequencing was blood. This receptor was identified in a woman aged 25 to 39 in good health. The CDR3 sequence is CASRDRVGGEKLFF. CDR3 in DNA: TGTGCCAGCAGAGACAGGGTCGGGGGTGAAAAACTGTTTTTT.